The 10 T cell receptor beta chains below were found in one sample sequenced in a study of T cell repertoires in cytomegalovirus infection. TCRdb re-derived calls from the reads in MiXCR, one entry per CDR3 protein. The sample gives 250,000 to 300,000 distinct CDR3 sequences, over 20% of which show up once; 14% is in the top ten. Sequencing was performed on PBMCs. The receptor set was obtained from a human donor in good health (CMV status not recorded). Some clones in this sample may be carry-over from other donors' samples.

This clonotype was picked up many times. This sequence joins TRBV7-2 and TRBJ2-1, with 9 bases that match TRBD2. CDR1 is SGHTA and CDR2 is FQGNSA in the germline V gene. The CDR3 spans 16 residues. V shed 5 bases and J 4 bases; nucleotides not matched to a gene: 9. CDR3 bases: TGTGCCAGCAGCCAGGCGGGGGGGCTTGCATACAATGAGCAGTTCTTC. Its protein product is CASSQAGGLAYNEQFF.

This clonotype was found a few times. The chain has TRBV27 and TRBJ2-7; unclear D gene. The CDR3 totals 14 residues. The V end lost 3 bases, the J end lost 2 bases, and 11 bases lay between the germline ends. Germline V gene data show CDR1 as MNHEY and CDR2 as SMNVEV (reference sequence). The DNA for the CDR3 is TGTGCCAGCAGTTTCGGCCTAGATGCCTACGAGCAGTACTTC. Translation: CASSFGLDAYEQYF.

The genes are TRBV20-1 and TRBJ2-7; D might be TRBD1 (5 bases). Deletions cut 6 bases from V and 1 base from J, with 13 bases between. In germline, CDR1 is DFQATT, CDR2 SNEGSKA (reference sequence). The CDR3 loop spans 13 amino acids. As DNA, the CDR3 is TGCAGTGCCACCGACAGTCTATCCTACGAGCAGTACTTC. It encodes CSATDSLSYEQYF.

Regarding this clonotype: A clone one base away is much larger, so this may be a read error. The rearrangement uses TRBV7-6 and TRBJ1-5; D gene ambiguous. Germline-derived CDR1 and CDR2 are SGHVS and FNYEAQ. This CDR3 is built from 13 residues. The CDR3 here is CDSSPGRNQPQHF. The CDR3 coding sequence is TGTGACAGCAGCCCGGGCCGGAATCAGCCCCAGCATTTT.

This clonotype was found a few times. The chain carries TRBV11-2 and TRBJ1-2, with a weak D call TRBD1 (5 bases). CDR1 SGHAT and CDR2 FQNNGV come from the germline V gene. CDR3 size: 14 residues. With 0 bases removed from V and 8 bases from J, the gap between germline ends came to 13 bases. CDR3 sequence reads: CASSLDWGTRGYTF. CDR3 in DNA: TGTGCCAGCAGCTTAGATTGGGGCACCCGGGGCTACACCTTC.

The genes are TRBV2 and TRBJ2-1; maybe TRBD2 (6 bases). The CDR3 extends over 15 amino acids. The germline CDR1 and CDR2 sequences are SNHLY and FYNNEI. V dropped 1 base and J dropped 11 bases, with 18 bases sitting between them. The CDR3 is CASSEGFSQGTQQFF. Here the CDR3 DNA reads TGTGCCAGCAGTGAAGGCTTTTCTCAAGGGACTCAGCAGTTCTTC.

The V gene is TRBV11-3, the J gene TRBJ2-3, with D perhaps matching TRBD2 (6 bases). The CDR3 is 14 amino acids. Per the germline V gene, CDR1 is SGHNT and CDR2 is YENEEA. V gave up 5 bases and J gave up 6 bases, with 15 bases separating them. CDR3 sequence (DNA): TGTGCCAGCAGCACCGACGGAGGGACCGATACGCAGTATTTT. The encoded protein is CASSTDGGTDTQYF.

This clonotype was counted only a few times. V and J are TRBV2 and TRBJ1-1, with D unclear. The CDR3 is 11 residues long. Germline CDR1 reads SNHLY; CDR2 reads FYNNEI. V shed 4 bases and J shed 11 bases, with 11 bases lying between them. CDR3 loop: CASSVQLGAFF. CDR3 coding DNA: TGTGCCAGCAGTGTTCAGTTGGGGGCTTTCTTT.

The chain employs TRBV7-9 and TRBJ1-4, with D perhaps TRBD1 (5 bases). CDR1 and CDR2 (germline): SEHNR, FQNEAQ (reference sequence). The CDR3 has 14 amino acids. The V and J ends lost 4 bases and 7 bases respectively, with 13 bases between them. In nucleotides, the CDR3 is TGTGCCAGCAGCTCCGGGGCACCGGGTGAAAAACTGTTTTTT. Protein: CASSSGAPGEKLFF.

The rearrangement joins TRBV7-9 to TRBJ2-2, with 12 bases that match TRBD2. Germline CDR1 and CDR2: SEHNR and FQNEAQ (reference sequence). The CDR3 contains 16 residues. The V segment lost 4 bases and the J segment 6 bases; nucleotides outside the gene matches: 6. In nucleotides, the CDR3 is TGTGCCAGCAGCTCGACTAGCGGGAGTTCGGCCGGGGAGCTGTTTTTT. It is translated as CASSSTSGSSAGELFF.